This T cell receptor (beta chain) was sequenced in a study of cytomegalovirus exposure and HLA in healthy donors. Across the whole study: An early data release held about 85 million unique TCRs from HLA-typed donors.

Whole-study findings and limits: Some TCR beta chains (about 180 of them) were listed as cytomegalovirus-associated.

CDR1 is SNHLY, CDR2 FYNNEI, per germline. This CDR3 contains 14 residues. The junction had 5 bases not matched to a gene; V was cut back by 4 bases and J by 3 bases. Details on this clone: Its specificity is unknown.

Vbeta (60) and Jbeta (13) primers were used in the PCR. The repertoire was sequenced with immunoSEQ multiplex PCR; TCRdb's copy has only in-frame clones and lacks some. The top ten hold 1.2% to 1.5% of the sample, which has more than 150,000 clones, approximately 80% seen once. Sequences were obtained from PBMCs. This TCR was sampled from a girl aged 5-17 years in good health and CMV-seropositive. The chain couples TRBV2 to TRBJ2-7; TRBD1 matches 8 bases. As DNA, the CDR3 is TGTGCCAGCAGTGCGGAACAGGGGGTCTACGAGCAGTACTTC. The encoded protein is CASSAEQGVYEQYF.